This entry is about one T cell receptor (beta chain). Its antigen is as yet unknown. CDR3 length: 15 residues. The V gene's germline CDR1 is SEHNR and CDR2 FQNEAQ (reference sequence). The V and J ends lost 3 bases and 5 bases respectively, with 13 bases between them. A multiplex PCR was run with 60 Vbeta primers and 13 Jbeta primers. The repertoire was sequenced with immunoSEQ multiplex PCR; TCRdb's copy has only in-frame clones and lacks some. The sample has some 170,000 clones, roughly a tenth seen once. These data are taken from a study of cytomegalovirus exposure and HLA in healthy donors. About the research overall: Inside one of the first data releases sat 80 million to 95 million unique TCRs taken from HLA-typed donors. Study results and caveats: Another analysis was done later, and it associated 15,000 or so TCR beta sequences with HLA alleles at 0.05 false discovery rate. For most TCR beta V segments, an earlier analysis put the productive rate at about 87% or about 30% of the time.

J is TRBJ1-4 and V is TRBV7-9; a possible D gene is TRBD1 (5 bases). Input material: PBMCs. This TCR came from a woman in her twenties or thirties in good health and CMV-seropositive. CDR3 protein: CASSFAGIGNEKLFF. The CDR3 region has the DNA TGTGCCAGCAGCTTCGCAGGGATCGGGAATGAAAAACTGTTTTTT.